One and the same sample provided the 23 T cell receptor beta chains below, sequenced in a study of Graves' ophthalmopathy and Graves' hyperthyroidism. Amplified TCR beta CDR3 regions were obtained using RNA transcripts as template. Investigators did first-round RT-PCR with HTBI primers, then second-round multiplex PCR. Using its own MiXCR run on the multiplex PCR reads, TCRdb lists one record per CDR3 protein. The data contain almost 400,000 distinct CDR3 sequences, around 20% of them singletons. The sample was peripheral blood. These receptors came from a woman aged 18-29 years with Graves' ophthalmopathy.

The V and J genes are TRBV7-2 and TRBJ1-2, with D perhaps matching TRBD1 (5 bases). Germline assignment: CDR1 SGHTA and CDR2 FQGNSA. The V end lost 5 bases, the J end lost 5 bases, and 18 bases lay between the germline ends. The CDR3 runs to 15 residues. The CDR3 sequence: CASSPRGGVGYGYTF. The CDR3 region has the DNA TGTGCCAGCAGCCCGCGTGGAGGGGTCGGATATGGCTACACCTTC.

The sample holds many counts of this clonotype. The rearrangement links TRBV28 to TRBJ2-7; D not certain. The V gene's germline CDR1 is MDHEN and CDR2 SYDVKM. The CDR3 length is 13 residues. The V gene lost 2 bases and the J gene lost 3 bases, with 8 bases spanning the gap. DNA for the CDR3: TGTGCCAGCAGTTTACTAGGTATCTACGAGCAGTACTTC. Its protein is CASSLLGIYEQYF.

There are many counts of this clonotype. This sequence joins TRBV11-2 and TRBJ1-1, with 9 bases fitting TRBD1. Losses at the gene ends were 5 bases for V and 1 base for J; bases not matched to a gene: 8. CDR1 is SGHAT and CDR2 is FQNNGV in the germline V gene. CDR3 length: 16 amino acids. CDR3 in amino acids: CASSLTGGSGNTEAFF. The CDR3 coding sequence is TGTGCCAGCAGCCTCACAGGGGGCTCGGGGAACACTGAAGCTTTCTTT.

The sample holds a few counts of this clonotype. This chain uses TRBV19 with TRBJ2-7; 7 bases match TRBD2. CDR3 length equals 12 residues. V shed 9 bases and J 5 bases; nucleotides not matched to a gene: 7. Per the germline V gene, CDR1 is LNHDA and CDR2 is SQIVND (reference sequence). The CDR3 spells CASNGGRNEQYF. The CDR3, as DNA: TGTGCCAGCAACGGGGGGAGAAACGAGCAGTACTTC. The full variable domain, rest sourced from reference TRBV19 and TRBJ2-7, is DGGITQSPKYLFRKEGQNVTLSCEQNLNHDAMYWYRQDPGQGLRLIYYSQIVNDFQKGDIAEGYSVSREKKESFPLTVTSAQKNPTAFYLCASNGGRNEQYFGPGTRLTVT.

This clonotype occurred many times. The CDR3 spells CASSFAADGNTIYF. The CDR3 DNA reads TGTGCCAGCAGCTTTGCCGCGGATGGAAACACCATATATTTT. The chain combines TRBV11-1 with TRBJ1-3; D is uncertain. The CDR3 consists of 14 residues. Germline V lookup: CDR1 SGHAT, CDR2 FQDESV (reference sequence). V shed 3 bases and J shed 3 bases, with 9 bases lying between them.

At least ten counts were recorded for this clonotype. The chain joins TRBV4-3 to TRBJ1-1, with unresolved D. This CDR3 contains 16 residues. In germline, CDR1 is LGHNA, CDR2 YSLEER. Trimming shortened V by 0 bases and J by 3 bases, and 14 bases separated the two germline ends. This CDR3 reads CASSQDPISVHTEAFF. For the CDR3, the DNA is TGCGCCAGCAGCCAAGATCCCATCAGCGTACACACTGAAGCTTTCTTT.

The chain joins TRBV12-3 or TRBV12-4 to TRBJ2-2; the D is unclear. CDR3 length equals 15 residues. V was clipped by 8 bases and J by 5 bases, with 18 bases between them. The CDR3 bases are TGTGCCAGCGACTCAGAGCGAAAGGAGACCGGGGAGCTGTTTTTT. As protein: CASDSERKETGELFF.

This clonotype has ten or more counts. V is TRBV6-5 and J is TRBJ2-1; tentative D call: TRBD1 (5 bases). CDR3 length equals 15 residues. V lost 7 bases and J lost 2, with 15 bases in between. Looked up from germline, CDR1 is MNHEY and CDR2 is SVGAGI. CDR3 coding DNA: TGTGCCAGCACCACGAAGACAGATACCTACAATGAGCAGTTCTTC. It codes for CASTTKTDTYNEQFF.

This clonotype was detected ten times or more. V usage is TRBV6-1 and J usage is TRBJ1-5; 7 bases fit TRBD1. The CDR3 covers 13 residues. CDR1 and CDR2 from the germline V gene are MNHNS and SASEGT. V dropped 7 bases and J dropped 7; count of bases not matched to a gene: 7. The chain's CDR3 is CASKGAWTQPQHF. The CDR3 nucleotides are TGTGCCAGCAAGGGGGCCTGGACCCAGCCCCAGCATTTT.

This clonotype was counted at least ten times. V usage is TRBV27 and J usage is TRBJ2-2; 10 bases align to TRBD2. CDR1 and CDR2 (germline): MNHEY, SMNVEV (reference sequence). The CDR3 has 16 amino acids. V was clipped by 0 bases and J by 6 bases; unmatched bases: 4. CDR3 DNA: TGTGCCAGCAGTTTATCCCTAGCGGGAGTTGCCGGGGAGCTGTTTTTT. Translation: CASSLSLAGVAGELFF.

This clonotype was picked up many times. The chain has TRBV28 and TRBJ2-7; tentatively, D is TRBD1 or TRBD2 (6 bases each). V shed 8 bases and J shed 2 bases, with 16 bases lying between them. The CDR3 totals 14 residues. CDR1 is MDHEN and CDR2 is SYDVKM in the germline V gene. The CDR3 sequence is CASRPGRGPYEQYF. The CDR3 region has the DNA TGTGCCAGCCGCCCGGGTCGGGGGCCCTACGAGCAGTACTTC.

This clonotype was seen repeatedly, ten times or more. The V call is TRBV20-1, the J call TRBJ2-7, with 8 positions matching TRBD2. Germline V gives CDR1 DFQATT, CDR2 SNEGSKA (reference sequence). Losses at the gene ends were 6 bases for V and 0 bases for J; bases not matched to a gene: 16. The CDR3 has 17 residues. CDR3 in DNA: TGCAGTGCCATGAGCGGGAGCGCGGGGATAAGCTCCTACGAGCAGTACTTC. It encodes CSAMSGSAGISSYEQYF.

The rearrangement joins TRBV12-3 or TRBV12-4 to TRBJ2-5; 7 nucleotides align to TRBD2. The CDR3 extends over 15 amino acids. The V and J ends lost 3 bases and 0 bases, in that order; junction bases with no gene match: 4. DNA for the CDR3: TGTGCCAGCAGTTTCCTGCGGGGGAACCAAGAGACCCAGTACTTC. Residues: CASSFLRGNQETQYF.

The chain carries TRBV19 and TRBJ1-1; TRBD1 might be the D (5 bases). Germline V gene lookup returns CDR1 LNHDA and CDR2 SQIVND (reference sequence). The CDR3 is made up of 13 amino acids. The V gene lost 3 bases and the J gene lost 6 bases, with 11 bases spanning the gap. In DNA form, the CDR3 reads TGTGCCAGTAGTATTGTCAGGGAGGCTGAAGCTTTCTTT. This encodes CASSIVREAEAFF.

This clonotype was seen at least ten times. The CDR3: CASSLRPDRTHSYNEQFF. The CDR3, as DNA: TGTGCCAGCAGCCTACGCCCCGACAGAACCCACTCCTACAATGAGCAGTTCTTC. The chain joins TRBV7-2 to TRBJ2-1; TRBD1 is a possible D gene (5 bases). The V and J ends lost 5 bases and 0 bases respectively, with 20 bases between them. Germline CDR1 SGHTA, CDR2 FQGNSA. This CDR3 is built from 18 residues.

The table lists this clonotype with many counts. The V gene is TRBV28, the J gene TRBJ1-6, with 9 bases identical to TRBD1. Germline CDR1 is MDHEN and CDR2 is SYDVKM. This CDR3 contains 15 residues. V gave up 6 bases and J gave up 10 bases; unmatched junction bases: 10. The chain's CDR3 is CASSETGQGGSPLHF. The CDR3, as DNA: TGTGCCAGCAGCGAAACGGGACAGGGTGGATCACCCCTCCACTTT.

The table lists this clonotype with many counts. The rearrangement links TRBV12-3 or TRBV12-4 to TRBJ1-1; 8 bases match TRBD1. The CDR3 totals 16 residues. V dropped 6 bases and J dropped 5; count of bases not matched to a gene: 14. CDR3 DNA: TGTGCCAGCAGACTCGGACAGGGTCGTAGTAGTACTGAAGCTTTCTTT. This codes for CASRLGQGRSSTEAFF.

The chain uses TRBV6-2 or TRBV6-3 and TRBJ1-1, with D possibly being TRBD1 (5 bases). Trimming shortened V by 5 bases and J by 5 bases, and 9 bases separated the two germline ends. Germline CDR1 MNHEY, CDR2 SVGEGT. There are 12 residues in the CDR3. The CDR3: CASSPRETEAFF. In DNA form, the CDR3 reads TGTGCCAGCAGTCCCAGGGAAACTGAAGCTTTCTTT.

In its sample, this clonotype was seen many times. This rearrangement joins TRBV11-2 to TRBJ2-7; no clear D gene. V was cut by 5 bases and J by 6 bases, with 17 bases left in between. From germline, CDR1 is SGHAT and CDR2 FQNNGV. This CDR3 spans 14 amino acids. CDR3 sequence (DNA): TGTGCCAGCAGCCGGAAGTTTGAGCTCCCCGAGCAGTACTTC. This encodes CASSRKFELPEQYF.

This chain joins TRBV28 and TRBJ1-1; 8 bases align to TRBD1. V was clipped by 7 bases and J by 1 base; unmatched bases: 5. Per germline, CDR1 MDHEN and CDR2 SYDVKM. The CDR3 totals 14 residues. The CDR3 DNA reads as TGTGCCAGCATAGAGACAGGGGCGAACACTGAAGCTTTCTTT. Protein sequence: CASIETGANTEAFF.

This clonotype was observed at least ten times. The chain carries TRBV15 and TRBJ2-1; D remains unclear. The CDR3 has 12 amino acids. In germline, CDR1 is LNHNV, CDR2 YYDKDF (reference sequence). Between the trimmed V and J ends, which lost 8 bases and 5 bases, there was a span of 10 bases. CDR3 amino acids: CATSSRHNEQFF. CDR3 bases: TGTGCCACCTCCTCCCGTCACAATGAGCAGTTCTTC.

This clonotype was observed many times. CDR3: CASSSEYEQYF. The CDR3 region has the DNA TGTGCCAGCAGCAGCGAGTACGAGCAGTACTTC. V is TRBV7-2 and J is TRBJ2-7; D remains ambiguous. There are 11 residues in the CDR3. V gave up 5 bases and J gave up 4 bases, with 6 bases separating them. CDR1 and CDR2 from the germline V gene are SGHTA and FQGNSA.

The chain has TRBV7-9 and TRBJ1-1; D remains ambiguous. Trimming took off 5 bases at V and 6 bases at J, with 13 bases between the two ends. The CDR3 contains 13 residues. Germline lookup yields CDR1 SEHNR and CDR2 FQNEAQ (reference sequence). The CDR3 here is CASSPGRQPEAFF. The CDR3 DNA is TGTGCCAGCAGCCCTGGCAGACAACCTGAAGCTTTCTTT.